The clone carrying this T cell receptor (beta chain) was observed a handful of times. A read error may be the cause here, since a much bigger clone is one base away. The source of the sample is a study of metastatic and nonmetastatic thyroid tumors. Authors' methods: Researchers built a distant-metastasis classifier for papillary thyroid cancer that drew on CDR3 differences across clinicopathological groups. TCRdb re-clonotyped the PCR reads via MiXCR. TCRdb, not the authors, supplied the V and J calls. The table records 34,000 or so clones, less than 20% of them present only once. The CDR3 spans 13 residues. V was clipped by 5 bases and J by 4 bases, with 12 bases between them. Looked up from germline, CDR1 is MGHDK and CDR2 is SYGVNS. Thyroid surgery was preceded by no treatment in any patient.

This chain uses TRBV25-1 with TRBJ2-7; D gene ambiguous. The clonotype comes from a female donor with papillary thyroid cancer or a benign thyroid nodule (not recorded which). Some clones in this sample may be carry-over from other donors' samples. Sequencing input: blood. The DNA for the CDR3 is TGTGCCAGCAGTTCCCGGACGTCTTACGAGCAGTACTTC. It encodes CASSSRTSYEQYF.